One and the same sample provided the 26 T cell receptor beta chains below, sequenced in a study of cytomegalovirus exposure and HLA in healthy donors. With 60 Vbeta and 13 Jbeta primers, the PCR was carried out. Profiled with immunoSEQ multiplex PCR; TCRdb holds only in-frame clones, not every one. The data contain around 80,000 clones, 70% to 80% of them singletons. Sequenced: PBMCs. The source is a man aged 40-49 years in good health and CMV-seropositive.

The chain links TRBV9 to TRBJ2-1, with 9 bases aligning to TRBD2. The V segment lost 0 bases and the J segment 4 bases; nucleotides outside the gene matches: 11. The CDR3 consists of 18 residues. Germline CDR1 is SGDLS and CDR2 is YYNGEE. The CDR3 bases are TGTGCCAGCAGCGTAGAGAGTGGAGCGGGAGGTACATACAATGAGCAGTTCTTC. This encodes CASSVESGAGGTYNEQFF. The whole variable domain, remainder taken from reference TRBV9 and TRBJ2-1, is DSGVTQTPKHLITATGQRVTLRCSPRSGDLSVYWYQQSLDQGLQFLIQYYNGEERAKGNILERFSAQQFPDLHSELNLSSLELGDSALYFCASSVESGAGGTYNEQFFGPGTRLTVL.

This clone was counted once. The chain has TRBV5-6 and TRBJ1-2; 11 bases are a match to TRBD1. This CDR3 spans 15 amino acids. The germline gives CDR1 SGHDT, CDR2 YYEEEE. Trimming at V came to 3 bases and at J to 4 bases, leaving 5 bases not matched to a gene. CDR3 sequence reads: CASSSRDRGIYGYTF. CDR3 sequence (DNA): TGTGCCAGCAGCTCCCGGGACAGGGGGATCTATGGCTACACCTTC.

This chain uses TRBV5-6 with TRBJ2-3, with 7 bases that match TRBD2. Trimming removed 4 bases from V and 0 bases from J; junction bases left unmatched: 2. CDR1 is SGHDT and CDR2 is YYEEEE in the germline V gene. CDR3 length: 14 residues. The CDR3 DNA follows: TGTGCCAGCAGCAATAGCGGGAGCACAGATACGCAGTATTTT. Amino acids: CASSNSGSTDTQYF.

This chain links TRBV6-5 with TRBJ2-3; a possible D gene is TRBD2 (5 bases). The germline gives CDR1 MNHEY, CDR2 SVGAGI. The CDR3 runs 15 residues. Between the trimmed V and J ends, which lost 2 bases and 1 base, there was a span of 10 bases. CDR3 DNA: TGTGCCAGCAGTTACCCGGGTAGCGGCACAGATACGCAGTATTTT. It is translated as CASSYPGSGTDTQYF.

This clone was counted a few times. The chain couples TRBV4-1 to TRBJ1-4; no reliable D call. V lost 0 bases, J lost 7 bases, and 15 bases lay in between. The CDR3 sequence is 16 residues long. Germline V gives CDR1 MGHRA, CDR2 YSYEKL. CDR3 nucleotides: TGCGCCAGCAGCCAAGATCTGAGGTGGAGTGGTGAAAAACTGTTTTTT. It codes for CASSQDLRWSGEKLFF.

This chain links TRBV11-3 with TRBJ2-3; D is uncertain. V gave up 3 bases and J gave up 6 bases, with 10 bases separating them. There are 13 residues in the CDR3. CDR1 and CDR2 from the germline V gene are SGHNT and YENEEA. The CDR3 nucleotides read TGTGCCAGCAGCTTCTCCTCAGCGGATACGCAGTATTTT. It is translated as CASSFSSADTQYF.

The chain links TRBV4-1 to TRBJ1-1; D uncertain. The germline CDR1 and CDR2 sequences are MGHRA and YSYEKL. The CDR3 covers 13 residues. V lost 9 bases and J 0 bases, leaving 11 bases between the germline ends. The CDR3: CASKAALNTEAFF. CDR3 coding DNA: TGCGCCAGTAAGGCGGCGTTGAACACTGAAGCTTTCTTT.

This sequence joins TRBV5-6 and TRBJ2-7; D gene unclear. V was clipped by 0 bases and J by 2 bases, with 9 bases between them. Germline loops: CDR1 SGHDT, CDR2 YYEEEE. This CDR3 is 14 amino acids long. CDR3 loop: CASSLAGAPYEQYF. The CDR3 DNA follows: TGTGCCAGCAGCTTGGCCGGTGCCCCCTACGAGCAGTACTTC.

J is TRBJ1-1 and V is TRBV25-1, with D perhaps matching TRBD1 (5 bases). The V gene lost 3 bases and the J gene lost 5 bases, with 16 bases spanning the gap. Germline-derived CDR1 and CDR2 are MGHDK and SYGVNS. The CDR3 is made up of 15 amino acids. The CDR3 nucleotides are TGTGCCAGCAGTGATGCGAAAAGGGGTCTTACTGAAGCTTTCTTT. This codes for CASSDAKRGLTEAFF.

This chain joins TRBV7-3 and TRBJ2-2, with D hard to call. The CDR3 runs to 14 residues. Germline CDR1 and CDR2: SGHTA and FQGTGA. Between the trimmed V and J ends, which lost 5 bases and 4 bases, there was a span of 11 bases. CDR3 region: CASSSETTTGELFF. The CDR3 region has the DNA TGTGCCAGCAGCAGCGAAACAACCACCGGGGAGCTGTTTTTT.

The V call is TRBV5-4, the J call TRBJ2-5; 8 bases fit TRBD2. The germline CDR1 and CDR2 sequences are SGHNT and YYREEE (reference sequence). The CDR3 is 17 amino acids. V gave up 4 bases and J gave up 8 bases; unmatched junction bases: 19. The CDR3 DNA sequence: TGTGCCAGCAGCACCCCCCCCGGAGCGGGAGAAGAGGGAACCCAGTACTTC. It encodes CASSTPPGAGEEGTQYF.

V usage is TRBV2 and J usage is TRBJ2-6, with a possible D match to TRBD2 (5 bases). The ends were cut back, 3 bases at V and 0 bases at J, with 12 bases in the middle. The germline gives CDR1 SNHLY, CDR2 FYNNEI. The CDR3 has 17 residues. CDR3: CASSDVGRDSGANVLTF. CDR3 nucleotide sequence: TGTGCCAGCAGTGATGTGGGTCGGGACTCTGGGGCCAACGTCCTGACTTTC.

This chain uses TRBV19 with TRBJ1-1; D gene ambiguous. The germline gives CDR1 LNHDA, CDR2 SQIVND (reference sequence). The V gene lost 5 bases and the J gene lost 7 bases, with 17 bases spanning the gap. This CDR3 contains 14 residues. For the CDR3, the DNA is TGTGCCAGTAGTCCCTCTTCGAGAGGAGATGAAGCTTTCTTT. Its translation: CASSPSSRGDEAFF. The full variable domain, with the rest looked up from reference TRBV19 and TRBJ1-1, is DGGITQSPKYLFRKEGQNVTLSCEQNLNHDAMYWYRQDPGQGLRLIYYSQIVNDFQKGDIAEGYSVSREKKESFPLTVTSAQKNPTAFYLCASSPSSRGDEAFFGQGTRLTVV.

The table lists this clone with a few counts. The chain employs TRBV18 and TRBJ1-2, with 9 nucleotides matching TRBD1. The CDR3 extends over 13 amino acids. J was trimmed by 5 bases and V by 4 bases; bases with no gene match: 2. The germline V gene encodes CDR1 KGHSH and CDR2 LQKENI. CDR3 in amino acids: CASSLGTGYGYTF. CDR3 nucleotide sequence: TGTGCCAGCTCACTTGGGACAGGGTATGGCTACACCTTC.

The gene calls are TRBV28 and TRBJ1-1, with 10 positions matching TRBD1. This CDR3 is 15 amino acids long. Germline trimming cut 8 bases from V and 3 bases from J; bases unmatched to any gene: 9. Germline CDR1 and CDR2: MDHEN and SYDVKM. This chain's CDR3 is CASRRGDRGHTEAFF. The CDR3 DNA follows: TGTGCCAGCCGCCGCGGAGACAGGGGGCACACTGAAGCTTTCTTT.

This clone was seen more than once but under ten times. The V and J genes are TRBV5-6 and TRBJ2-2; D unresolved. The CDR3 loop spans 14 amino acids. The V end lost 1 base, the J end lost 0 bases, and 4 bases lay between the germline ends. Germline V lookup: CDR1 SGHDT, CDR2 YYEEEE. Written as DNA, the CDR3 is TGTGCCAGCAGCTTGTTAGCGAACACCGGGGAGCTGTTTTTT. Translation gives CASSLLANTGELFF.

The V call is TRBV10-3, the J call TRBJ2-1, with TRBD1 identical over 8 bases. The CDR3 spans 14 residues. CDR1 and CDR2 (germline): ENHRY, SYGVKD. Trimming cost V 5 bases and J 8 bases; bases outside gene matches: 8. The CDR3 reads CAISSKGQGHEQFF. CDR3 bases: TGTGCCATCAGTTCCAAAGGACAGGGTCATGAGCAGTTCTTC.

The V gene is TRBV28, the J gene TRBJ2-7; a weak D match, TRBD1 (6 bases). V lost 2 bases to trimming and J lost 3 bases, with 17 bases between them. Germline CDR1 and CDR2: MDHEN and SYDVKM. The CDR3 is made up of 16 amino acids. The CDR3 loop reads CASSLHPRDKDYEQYF. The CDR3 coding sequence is TGTGCCAGCAGTTTACACCCTCGGGACAAAGACTACGAGCAGTACTTC.

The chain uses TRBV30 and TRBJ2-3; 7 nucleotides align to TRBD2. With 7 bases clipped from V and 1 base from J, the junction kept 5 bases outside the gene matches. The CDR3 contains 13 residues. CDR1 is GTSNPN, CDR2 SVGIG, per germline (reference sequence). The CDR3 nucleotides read TGTGCCTCCCTAGCGGATCGCACAGATACGCAGTATTTT. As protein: CASLADRTDTQYF. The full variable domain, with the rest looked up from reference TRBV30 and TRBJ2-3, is SQTIHQWPATLVQPVGSPLSLECTVEGTSNPNLYWYRQAAGRGLQLLFYSVGIGQISSEVPQNLSASRPQDRQFILSSKKLLLSDSGFYLCASLADRTDTQYFGPGTRLTVL.

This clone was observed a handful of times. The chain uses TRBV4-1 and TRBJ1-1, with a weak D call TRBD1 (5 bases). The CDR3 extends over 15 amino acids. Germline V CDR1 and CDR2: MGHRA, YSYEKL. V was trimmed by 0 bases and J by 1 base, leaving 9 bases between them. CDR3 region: CASSQDYRSNTEAFF. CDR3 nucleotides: TGCGCCAGCAGCCAAGATTACAGGTCGAACACTGAAGCTTTCTTT.

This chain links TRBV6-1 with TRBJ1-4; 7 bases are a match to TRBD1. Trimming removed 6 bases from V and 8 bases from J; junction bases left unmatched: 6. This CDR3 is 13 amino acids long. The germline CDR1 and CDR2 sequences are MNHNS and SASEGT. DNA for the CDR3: TGTGCCAGCAGCACAGGGGAGGCGGAAAAACTGTTTTTT. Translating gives CASSTGEAEKLFF.

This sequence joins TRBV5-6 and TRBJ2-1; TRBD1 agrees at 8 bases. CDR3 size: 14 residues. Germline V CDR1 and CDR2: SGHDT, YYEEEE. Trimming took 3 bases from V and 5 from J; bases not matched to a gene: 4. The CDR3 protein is CASSYWDRNNEQFF. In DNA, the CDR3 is TGTGCCAGCAGCTATTGGGACAGGAACAATGAGCAGTTCTTC.

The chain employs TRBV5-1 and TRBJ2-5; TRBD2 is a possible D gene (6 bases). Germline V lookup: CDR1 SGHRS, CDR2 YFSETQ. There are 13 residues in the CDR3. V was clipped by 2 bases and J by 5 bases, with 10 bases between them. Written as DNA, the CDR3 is TGCGCCAGCAGCTTTGGTGCGGGGGAGACCCAGTACTTC. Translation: CASSFGAGETQYF. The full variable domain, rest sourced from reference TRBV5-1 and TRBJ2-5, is KAGVTQTPRYLIKTRGQQVTLSCSPISGHRSVSWYQQTPGQGLQFLFEYFSETQRNKGNFPGRFSGRQFSNSRSEMNVSTLELGDSALYLCASSFGAGETQYFGPGTRLLVL.

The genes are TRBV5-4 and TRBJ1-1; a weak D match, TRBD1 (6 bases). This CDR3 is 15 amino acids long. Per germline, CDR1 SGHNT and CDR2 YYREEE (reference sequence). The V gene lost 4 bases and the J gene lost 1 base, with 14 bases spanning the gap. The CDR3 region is CASSPGQIQNTEAFF. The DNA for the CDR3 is TGTGCCAGCAGCCCTGGACAGATACAGAACACTGAAGCTTTCTTT.

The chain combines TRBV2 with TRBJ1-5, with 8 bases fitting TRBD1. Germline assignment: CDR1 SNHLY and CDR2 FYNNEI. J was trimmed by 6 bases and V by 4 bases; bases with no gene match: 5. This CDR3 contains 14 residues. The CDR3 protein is CASSGQGATQPQHF. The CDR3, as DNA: TGTGCCAGCAGTGGTCAGGGGGCCACTCAGCCCCAGCATTTT.

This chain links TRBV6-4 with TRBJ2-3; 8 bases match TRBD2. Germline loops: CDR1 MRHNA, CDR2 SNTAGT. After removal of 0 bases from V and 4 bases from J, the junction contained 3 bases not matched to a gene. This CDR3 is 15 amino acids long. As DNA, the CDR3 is TGTGCCAGCAGTGACTCCGGGGGGGCCTCAGATACGCAGTATTTT. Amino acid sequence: CASSDSGGASDTQYF.